This T cell receptor (beta chain) is from a study of T cells in Graves' hyperthyroidism and ophthalmopathy. From RNA transcripts, TCR beta CDR3 regions were amplified. Primed by the HTBI set, a first-round RT-PCR was run on the TCR CDR3. Using its own MiXCR run on the multiplex PCR reads, TCRdb lists one record per CDR3 protein. The repertoire includes more than 95,000 distinct CDR3 sequences, 47% of them detected once, and 20% to 30% sits in the top ten. Diagnosis of hyperthyroidism was new in patients aged 18 to 65, and its duration was under 2 months. Patients were excluded for uncontrolled infection, other autoimmune disease, pregnancy or lactation. Thyroid ultrasound, orbital computed tomography, clinical symptoms, and serum thyroxine and TRAb underpinned diagnoses. Remarks on this clonotype: Given the absence of the conserved phenylalanine or tryptophan at the CDR3 end, a read error is likely. It is unclear where the CDR3 begins or ends on the DNA, so no DNA is shown, and the CDR3 is as TCRdb lists it.

The CDR3 contains 8 residues when both ends are counted. Germline CDR1 and CDR2: SNHLY and FYNNEI. The TCR originated in a middle-aged man with Graves' hyperthyroidism. Sequenced sample: blood. The chain recombines TRBV2 with TRBJ1-1; TRBD1 is the table's D call, not checked against the DNA. The CDR3 sequence: CASQGGFS.